Listed here are 12 T cell receptor beta chains from one sample, sequenced in a study of CD8 T cells in ankylosing spondylitis. MiXCR, applied by TCRdb to the 5' RACE reads, yields one record per CDR3 protein. The sample comprises 100,000 to 150,000 distinct CDR3 sequences, about an eighth of which are singletons, and about 4% rests with the top ten. Material: blood, either unsorted or a sorted T cell fraction (not recorded which). All receptors come from a female donor with ankylosing spondylitis or in good health (not recorded which).

This clonotype was counted many times. This sequence joins TRBV11-2 and TRBJ2-7; no reliable D call. V lost 7 bases and J 2 bases, leaving 12 bases between the germline ends. Germline V gene lookup returns CDR1 SGHAT and CDR2 FQNNGV. This CDR3 has 13 amino acids. This CDR3 reads CASTQSSPYEQYF. In DNA, the CDR3 is TGTGCCAGCACCCAGTCGTCCCCCTACGAGCAGTACTTC.

This clonotype was observed a handful of times. The chain carries TRBV15 and TRBJ2-1; D is perhaps TRBD2 (7 bases). CDR1 and CDR2 (germline): LNHNV, YYDKDF (reference sequence). V was cut by 4 bases and J by 8 bases, with 18 bases left in between. This CDR3 spans 15 amino acids. CDR3 region: CATSTLGGARDEQFF. The CDR3, as DNA: TGTGCCACCAGCACCCTGGGGGGGGCACGGGATGAGCAGTTCTTC.

This clonotype was seen repeatedly, ten times or more. The chain has TRBV5-6 and TRBJ2-3; TRBD2 matches 7 bases. The germline gives CDR1 SGHDT, CDR2 YYEEEE. The CDR3 runs to 15 residues. V lost 2 bases to trimming and J lost 4 bases; unmatched junction nucleotides: 7. The CDR3 nucleotides read TGTGCCAGCAGCTTAAGGACTAGGGGACCAGATACGCAGTATTTT. Amino acid sequence: CASSLRTRGPDTQYF.

In this sample, this clonotype turned up a few times. The CDR3 DNA is TGCAGTGCTCCTCGACAGGGGAAGGATGAGCAGTTCTTC. Translation: CSAPRQGKDEQFF. This rearrangement joins TRBV20-1 to TRBJ2-1; 8 nucleotides match TRBD1. V gave up 5 bases and J gave up 8 bases; unmatched junction bases: 8. Germline V gives CDR1 DFQATT, CDR2 SNEGSKA (reference sequence). CDR3 length equals 13 residues.

Many counts were recorded for this clonotype. CDR3 sequence reads: CASSASDRELPGELFF. The CDR3 DNA sequence: TGCGCCAGCAGCGCCTCGGACAGGGAACTTCCAGGGGAGCTGTTTTTT. The rearrangement joins TRBV5-1 to TRBJ2-2, with 8 bases matching TRBD1. The ends lost 4 bases at V and 8 bases at J; junction bases unmatched: 13. This CDR3 spans 16 amino acids. The germline CDR1 and CDR2 sequences are SGHRS and YFSETQ.

This clonotype was detected ten times or more. The chain combines TRBV5-1 with TRBJ1-6; 7 positions agree with TRBD1. The V segment lost 1 base and the J segment 7 bases; nucleotides outside the gene matches: 11. CDR1 is SGHRS, CDR2 YFSETQ, per germline. The CDR3 sequence is 17 residues long. The chain's CDR3 is CASSLTGQTGRNSPLHF. CDR3 DNA sequence: TGCGCCAGCAGCTTGACGGGGCAGACAGGGAGGAATTCACCCCTCCACTTT.

This clonotype has a count of ten or more. This chain connects TRBV2 to TRBJ1-1; 7 nucleotides match TRBD1. V shed 6 bases and J 1 base; nucleotides not matched to a gene: 5. This CDR3 comprises 14 residues. Germline V gives CDR1 SNHLY, CDR2 FYNNEI. The CDR3 here is CASRKGQPNTEAFF. CDR3 DNA: TGTGCCAGCAGGAAGGGACAGCCGAACACTGAAGCTTTCTTT. Filled out from reference TRBV2 and TRBJ1-1, the complete variable domain reads EPEVTQTPSHQVTQMGQEVILRCVPISNHLYFYWYRQILGQKVEFLVSFYNNEISEKSEIFDDQFSVERPDGSNFTLKIRSTKLEDSAMYFCASRKGQPNTEAFFGQGTRLTVV.

The chain carries TRBV29-1 and TRBJ2-7; 7 bases map to TRBD2. The length of the CDR3 is 11 residues. Germline CDR1 SQVTM, CDR2 ANQGSEA. The junction had 5 bases not matched to a gene; V was cut back by 6 bases and J by 6 bases. The CDR3 sequence is CSVPAGAEQYF. The CDR3 coding sequence is TGCAGCGTCCCGGCGGGAGCCGAGCAGTACTTC.

The table lists this clonotype with a count of one. The rearrangement links TRBV29-1 to TRBJ2-3, with 10 bases fitting TRBD1. V was pared by 1 base and J by 3 bases, with 10 bases of the junction left unmatched. This CDR3 spans 17 amino acids. From germline, CDR1 is SQVTM and CDR2 ANQGSEA. The chain's CDR3 is CSVEGRRGTGETDTQYF. The CDR3 DNA reads TGCAGCGTTGAAGGGAGGCGGGGGACAGGGGAGACAGATACGCAGTATTTT.

This clonotype was detected ten times or more. In nucleotides, the CDR3 is TGCAGCTCCTACTCTGGGGCCAACGTCCTGACTTTC. Its translation is CSSYSGANVLTF. The chain recombines TRBV29-1 with TRBJ2-6; D is unclear. Germline V gene lookup returns CDR1 SQVTM and CDR2 ANQGSEA. There are 12 residues in the CDR3. Trimming took 8 bases from V and 0 from J, leaving 5 bases between them.

This clonotype was detected many times. The chain recombines TRBV11-3 with TRBJ1-2, with D unclear. V lost 5 bases and J lost 8, with 24 bases in between. The CDR3 spans 16 residues. Germline assignment: CDR1 SGHNT and CDR2 YENEEA. CDR3 bases: TGTGCCAGCAGCCGATCGACTAGCAGCGGACCTAGAGGCTACACCTTC. Protein product: CASSRSTSSGPRGYTF.

In the case of this clonotype: One base away lies a much larger clone, so this may be a sequencing read error. The chain carries TRBV20-1 and TRBJ1-5, with D perhaps TRBD1 (6 bases). Between the trimmed V and J ends, which lost 2 bases and 3 bases, there was a span of 20 bases. Germline V gives CDR1 DFQATT, CDR2 SNEGSKA (reference sequence). CDR3 length: 17 residues. CDR3 sequence (DNA): TGCAGTGCTAGACTGCAATACAGGGCCGCAAACAATCAGCCCCAGCATTTT. It specifies CSARLQYRAANNQPQHF.